This T cell receptor (beta chain) was sequenced in a study of OX40 agonist ivuxolimab in advanced cancers. The V gene end was trimmed by 0 bases and the J gene end by 0 bases; junction bases not matched to a gene: 5. Germline lookup yields CDR1 KGHSH and CDR2 LQKENI. This CDR3 has 19 residues. Points from the study as a whole: Fewer expanded clones were found on average in CD4+ than in CD8+ T cells. Expanded peripheral T cells had an undetermined antigen specificity.

Anyone with autoimmune disease history or systemic immunosuppression was excluded. The table came from immunoSEQ multiplex PCR; TCRdb's copy has only in-frame clones and leaves some out. This sample yields some 65,000 clones, of which around 90% are seen a single time; 0.38% belongs to the top ten. Worth noting for this clone: Antigen: not known.

The input for sequencing was CD4+ or CD8+ T cells sorted from blood, taken in a trial of the OX40 agonist ivuxolimab. The V call is TRBV18, the J call TRBJ2-6, with TRBD1 identical over 10 bases. The TCR sequence derives from an adult with an advanced solid tumor such as melanoma, head and neck, liver or kidney cancer. The CDR3: CASSPPLGTGVSGANVLTF. The CDR3 coding sequence is TGTGCCAGCTCACCACCGTTGGGGACAGGGGTCTCTGGGGCCAACGTCCTGACTTTC. Variable domain in full (rest from reference TRBV18 and TRBJ2-6): NAGVMQNPRHLVRRRGQEARLRCSPMKGHSHVYWYRQLPEEGLKFMVYLQKENIIDESGMPKERFSAEFPKEGPSILRIQQVVRGDSAAYFCASSPPLGTGVSGANVLTFGAGSRLTVL.